The TCR beta chain under discussion was sequenced for a study of neurological immune-mediated disorders. This clonotype appeared many times. Trimming removed 3 bases at V and 5 bases at J, with 13 bases between. CDR3 length: 14 amino acids. The germline CDR1 and CDR2 sequences are MDHEN and SYDVKM. One entry per CDR3 protein, called by TCRdb with MiXCR from the 5' RACE reads. In the table there are 57,000 or so distinct CDR3 sequences, roughly 10% of which are singletons. Sequencing was done on a sample of PBMCs. This clonotype was sampled from a man in his fifties or sixties in good health. This chain joins TRBV28 and TRBJ2-5; TRBD1 is a possible D gene (6 bases). The CDR3 here is CASSFPRGRETQYF. CDR3 DNA sequence: TGTGCCAGCAGTTTCCCCAGGGGCCGGGAGACCCAGTACTTC.